This T cell receptor (beta chain) was captured in a study of cytomegalovirus exposure and HLA in healthy donors. About the study: From around 180 million T cells, an earlier analysis saw under 140 million unique TCR beta sequences. The study placed about 86% of its 350 to 400 genotyped donors in the Caucasian-associated ancestry cluster.

Study-wide results and caveats: Previous analysis showed most TCR beta V segments were productive about 87% or about 30% of the time. Presence/absence analyses supposed approximately even sequencing depth among donors.

As concerns this clone: Antigen specificity is unknown.

With 2 bases clipped from V and 9 bases from J, the junction kept 12 bases outside the gene matches. This CDR3 comprises 15 residues. Germline V gene lookup returns CDR1 MNHNS and CDR2 SASEGT. 13 Jbeta primers and 60 Vbeta primers were used for the PCR. Using immunoSEQ multiplex PCR, the repertoire was profiled, and TCRdb retains in-frame clones only, with some absent. The table has around 150,000 clones, about 65% seen once. This receptor was identified in a man aged 40-50 years in good health and CMV-seropositive. The chain links TRBV6-1 to TRBJ1-2, with TRBD1 identical over 7 bases. Sequences were obtained from PBMCs. The CDR3 is CASSEFGAQGDSYTF. Here the CDR3 DNA reads TGTGCCAGCAGTGAATTTGGTGCGCAGGGGGATAGCTACACCTTC.